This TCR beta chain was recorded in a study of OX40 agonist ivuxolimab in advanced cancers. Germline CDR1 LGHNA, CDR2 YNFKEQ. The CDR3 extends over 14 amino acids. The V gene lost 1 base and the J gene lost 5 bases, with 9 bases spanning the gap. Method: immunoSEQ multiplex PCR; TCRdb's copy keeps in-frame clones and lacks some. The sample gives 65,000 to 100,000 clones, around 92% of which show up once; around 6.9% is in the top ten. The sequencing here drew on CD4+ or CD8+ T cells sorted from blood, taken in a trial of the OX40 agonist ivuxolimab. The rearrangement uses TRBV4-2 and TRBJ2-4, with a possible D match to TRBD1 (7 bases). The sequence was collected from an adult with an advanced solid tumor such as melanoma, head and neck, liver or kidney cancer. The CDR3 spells CASSQAGGQNIQYF. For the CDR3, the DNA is TGTGCCAGCAGCCAAGCAGGGGGGCAAAACATTCAGTACTTC.